These T cell receptor beta chains were read from a single sample in a study of blood T cell repertoires in COVID-19. The repertoire was sequenced with immunoSEQ multiplex PCR; TCRdb's copy has only in-frame clones and lacks some. The sample comprises about 72,000 clones, 65% to 90% of which are singletons, and roughly 11% rests with the top ten. Sequencing used peripheral blood. Receptor source: a man in his sixties or seventies with active or convalescent COVID-19. Both conserved end residues are part of each CDR3. A D gene is named only where the DNA matches it firmly. Size tells how often a clone was seen (once, few, many) or the class of an expanded clone, and some rows leave it out.

abundance: NA; j_gene: TRBJ2-7; d_gene: TRBD1; v_gene: TRBV28; CDR3aa: CASSSGQVTYEQYF; CDR3nt: TGTGCCAGCAGTTCGGGACAGGTAACCTACGAGCAGTACTTC
abundance: NA; j_gene: TRBJ2-1; d_gene: NA; v_gene: TRBV5-1; CDR3aa: CASSRAGPPSSYNEQFF; CDR3nt: TGCGCCAGCAGTCGTGCGGGACCTCCCAGCTCCTACAATGAGCAGTTCTTC
abundance: NA; j_gene: TRBJ2-1; d_gene: NA; v_gene: TRBV28; CDR3aa: CASSLAELNYNEQFF; CDR3nt: TGTGCCAGCAGTTTGGCGGAGTTGAACTACAATGAGCAGTTCTTC
abundance: NA; j_gene: TRBJ1-4; d_gene: NA; v_gene: TRBV5-1; CDR3aa: CASSSDGGATNEKLFF; CDR3nt: TGCGCCAGCAGTTCTGACGGGGGTGCAACTAATGAAAAACTGTTTTTT
abundance: NA; j_gene: TRBJ2-3; d_gene: NA; v_gene: TRBV30; CDR3aa: CAWTGFFADTQYF; CDR3nt: TGTGCCTGGACAGGGTTTTTCGCAGATACGCAGTATTTT
abundance: NA; j_gene: TRBJ2-3; d_gene: NA; v_gene: TRBV7-2; CDR3aa: CASILGGASYTQYF; CDR3nt: TGTGCCAGCATTTTAGGGGGGGCGAGCTATACGCAGTATTTT
abundance: once; j_gene: TRBJ1-2; d_gene: NA; v_gene: TRBV7-2; CDR3aa: CASSYDRSNYGYTF; CDR3nt: TGTGCCAGCAGCTACGACAGAAGTAACTATGGCTACACCTTC
abundance: once; j_gene: TRBJ1-2; d_gene: NA; v_gene: TRBV28; CDR3aa: CAVDTADYGYTF; CDR3nt: TGTGCCGTCGACACTGCCGACTATGGCTACACCTTC
abundance: few; j_gene: TRBJ2-2; d_gene: NA; v_gene: TRBV7-7; CDR3aa: CASSPKGDTGELFF; CDR3nt: TGTGCTAGCAGCCCGAAGGGAGACACCGGGGAGCTGTTTTTT
abundance: NA; j_gene: TRBJ1-3; d_gene: NA; v_gene: TRBV6-5; CDR3aa: CASTTPRRNTIYF; CDR3nt: TGTGCCAGCACCACCCCCCGGCGGAACACCATATATTTT
abundance: NA; j_gene: TRBJ1-1; d_gene: NA; v_gene: TRBV3-1/TRBV3-2; CDR3aa: CASSPSGNTEAFF; CDR3nt: TGTGCCAGCAGCCCCTCAGGGAACACTGAAGCTTTCTTT
abundance: NA; j_gene: TRBJ2-7; d_gene: TRBD1; v_gene: TRBV5-1; CDR3aa: CASSLTGTGGREQYF; CDR3nt: TGCGCCAGCAGCTTGACCGGGACAGGGGGTCGAGAGCAGTACTTC
abundance: NA; j_gene: TRBJ1-2; d_gene: NA; v_gene: TRBV7-2; CDR3aa: CASSLHRDYGYTF; CDR3nt: TGTGCCAGCAGCTTACACAGGGACTATGGCTACACCTTC
abundance: NA; j_gene: TRBJ2-1; d_gene: NA; v_gene: TRBV4-2; CDR3aa: CASSQVLGDYNEQFF; CDR3nt: TGTGCCAGCAGCCAAGTTCTAGGAGACTACAATGAGCAGTTCTTC
abundance: NA; j_gene: TRBJ1-1; d_gene: NA; v_gene: TRBV19; CDR3aa: CASRTANTEAFF; CDR3nt: TGTGCCAGTAGGACAGCGAACACTGAAGCTTTCTTT
abundance: NA; j_gene: TRBJ1-4; d_gene: TRBD1; v_gene: TRBV28; CDR3aa: CASSYRGELFF; CDR3nt: TGTGCCAGCAGTTACAGGGGGGAACTGTTTTTT
abundance: once; j_gene: TRBJ1-2; d_gene: NA; v_gene: TRBV30; CDR3aa: CAWSSAGAGGYTF; CDR3nt: TGTGCCTGGAGTAGCGCAGGGGCGGGTGGCTACACCTTC
abundance: NA; j_gene: TRBJ2-3; d_gene: TRBD2; v_gene: TRBV28; CDR3aa: CASSFVAGVDTQYF; CDR3nt: TGTGCCAGCAGTTTTGTAGCGGGAGTTGATACGCAGTATTTT
abundance: NA; j_gene: TRBJ1-2; d_gene: NA; v_gene: TRBV4-2; CDR3aa: CASSQVELRGAVDYGYTF; CDR3nt: TGTGCCAGCAGCCAAGTGGAACTGCGGGGGGCGGTAGACTATGGCTACACCTTC
abundance: few; j_gene: TRBJ2-5; d_gene: NA; v_gene: TRBV24-1; CDR3aa: CATSDSQGQYF; CDR3nt: TGTGCCACCAGTGACAGTCAGGGCCAGTACTTC
abundance: NA; j_gene: TRBJ1-1; d_gene: NA; v_gene: TRBV19; CDR3aa: CASSIVSGDTEAFF; CDR3nt: TGTGCCAGTAGTATAGTCTCTGGAGACACTGAAGCTTTCTTT
abundance: NA; j_gene: TRBJ2-1; d_gene: NA; v_gene: TRBV30; CDR3aa: CAWSTPSAPRFF; CDR3nt: TGTGCCTGGAGTACCCCTAGCGCTCCTCGGTTCTTC
abundance: few; j_gene: TRBJ1-6; d_gene: NA; v_gene: TRBV6-2/TRBV6-3; CDR3aa: CASSDVGDSPLHF; CDR3nt: TGTGCCAGCAGTGACGTAGGGGATTCACCCCTCCACTTT
abundance: NA; j_gene: TRBJ1-6; d_gene: NA; v_gene: TRBV5-1; CDR3aa: CASSLDSGVNSPLHF; CDR3nt: TGCGCCAGCAGCTTGGATTCAGGGGTTAATTCACCCCTCCACTTT
abundance: NA; j_gene: TRBJ1-5; d_gene: NA; v_gene: TRBV2; CDR3aa: CASKAGQSNQPQHF; CDR3nt: TGTGCCAGCAAAGCGGGGCAGTCTAACCAGCCCCAGCATTTT
abundance: NA; j_gene: TRBJ1-6; d_gene: NA; v_gene: TRBV9; CDR3aa: CASSEGHSGSPLHF; CDR3nt: TGTGCCAGCAGCGAGGGACATTCGGGTTCACCCCTCCACTTT
abundance: once; j_gene: TRBJ1-1; d_gene: TRBD1; v_gene: TRBV5-4; CDR3aa: CASSPNRGLNTEAFF; CDR3nt: TGTGCCAGCAGCCCAAACAGGGGATTGAACACTGAAGCTTTCTTT
abundance: NA; j_gene: TRBJ1-1; d_gene: TRBD1; v_gene: TRBV5-1; CDR3aa: CASSRGQDHEAFF; CDR3nt: TGCGCCAGCAGCCGGGGACAGGACCATGAAGCTTTCTTT
abundance: NA; j_gene: TRBJ1-1; d_gene: NA; v_gene: TRBV6-6; CDR3aa: CASSYPDKAEAFF; CDR3nt: TGTGCCAGCAGTTATCCGGACAAGGCTGAAGCTTTCTTT
abundance: NA; j_gene: TRBJ1-2; d_gene: TRBD1; v_gene: TRBV28; CDR3aa: CASSPRGQLKNYGYTF; CDR3nt: TGTGCCAGCAGCCCACGGGGACAGCTTAAGAACTATGGCTACACCTTC
abundance: NA; j_gene: TRBJ1-2; d_gene: NA; v_gene: TRBV10-3; CDR3aa: CATNNSPRYGYTF; CDR3nt: TGTGCCACCAACAACAGCCCTCGATATGGCTACACCTTC
abundance: NA; j_gene: TRBJ1-2; d_gene: NA; v_gene: TRBV29-1; CDR3aa: CSVERGNIGYGYTF; CDR3nt: TGCAGCGTTGAGAGGGGGAATATCGGCTATGGCTACACCTTC
abundance: NA; j_gene: TRBJ1-5; d_gene: TRBD1; v_gene: TRBV5-3; CDR3aa: CARSQGTGIEPQHF; CDR3nt: TGTGCCAGAAGTCAAGGGACAGGGATCGAGCCCCAGCATTTT
abundance: NA; j_gene: TRBJ2-5; d_gene: TRBD1; v_gene: TRBV7-7; CDR3aa: CASSLDRGSAETQYF; CDR3nt: TGTGCTAGCAGCCTCGACAGGGGGTCCGCGGAGACCCAGTACTTC
abundance: NA; j_gene: TRBJ1-1; d_gene: NA; v_gene: TRBV4-2; CDR3aa: CASSPGGTSGDTEAFF; CDR3nt: TGTGCCAGCAGCCCCGGCGGGACCTCTGGGGACACTGAAGCTTTCTTT
abundance: NA; j_gene: TRBJ2-1; d_gene: TRBD2; v_gene: TRBV24-1; CDR3aa: CATSGPTGQRGGNEQFF; CDR3nt: TGTGCCACCAGTGGACCGACGGGCCAGCGGGGTGGGAATGAGCAGTTCTTC
abundance: NA; j_gene: TRBJ1-2; d_gene: NA; v_gene: TRBV7-9; CDR3aa: CASSLGTIGYTF; CDR3nt: TGTGCCAGCAGCCTTGGAACTATCGGCTACACCTTC
abundance: NA; j_gene: TRBJ1-2; d_gene: TRBD1; v_gene: TRBV7-3; CDR3aa: CASSVPRTGGSYGYTF; CDR3nt: TGTGCCAGCAGCGTACCCCGGACAGGGGGCAGCTATGGCTACACCTTC
abundance: NA; j_gene: TRBJ2-2; d_gene: NA; v_gene: TRBV6-1; CDR3aa: CASSEAGGELFF; CDR3nt: TGTGCCAGCAGTGAGGCAGGCGGGGAGCTGTTTTTT
abundance: NA; j_gene: TRBJ2-7; d_gene: TRBD2; v_gene: TRBV19; CDR3aa: CASSIGRVLLTPTSGTFDEQYF; CDR3nt: TGTGCCAGTAGTATTGGGAGGGTGTTGTTGACACCTACTAGCGGGACATTCGACGAGCAGTACTTC
abundance: NA; j_gene: TRBJ2-7; d_gene: TRBD2; v_gene: TRBV6-5; CDR3aa: CASSPGTSGRGEQYF; CDR3nt: TGTGCCAGCAGCCCCGGGACTAGCGGGAGGGGAGAGCAGTACTTC
abundance: NA; j_gene: TRBJ1-5; d_gene: TRBD1; v_gene: TRBV5-1; CDR3aa: CASSLGQGANQPQHF; CDR3nt: TGCGCCAGCAGCTTGGGCCAGGGGGCCAATCAGCCCCAGCATTTT
abundance: NA; j_gene: TRBJ2-1; d_gene: NA; v_gene: TRBV5-5; CDR3aa: CASSLDLRGVLYNEQFF; CDR3nt: TGTGCCAGCAGCTTGGACCTCCGGGGTGTACTATACAATGAGCAGTTCTTC
abundance: NA; j_gene: TRBJ2-2; d_gene: NA; v_gene: TRBV9; CDR3aa: CASSLTGELFF; CDR3nt: TGTGCCAGCAGCCTCACCGGGGAGCTGTTTTTT
abundance: NA; j_gene: TRBJ1-2; d_gene: TRBD1; v_gene: TRBV19; CDR3aa: CASSSIGTDYGYTF; CDR3nt: TGTGCCAGTAGTTCTATCGGGACAGACTATGGCTACACCTTC
abundance: NA; j_gene: TRBJ1-1; d_gene: TRBD1; v_gene: TRBV6-2/TRBV6-3; CDR3aa: CASSHDRGRVGAFF; CDR3nt: TGTGCCAGCAGTCACGACAGGGGGCGGGTCGGCGCTTTCTTT
abundance: NA; j_gene: TRBJ1-4; d_gene: TRBD1; v_gene: TRBV6-5; CDR3aa: CASSYYRDSEKLFF; CDR3nt: TGTGCCAGCAGTTACTACCGGGACAGTGAAAAACTGTTTTTT
abundance: NA; j_gene: TRBJ2-7; d_gene: NA; v_gene: TRBV19; CDR3aa: CASSITGSAYEQYF; CDR3nt: TGTGCCAGTAGTATAACAGGTTCCGCCTACGAGCAGTACTTC
abundance: few; j_gene: TRBJ1-1; d_gene: NA; v_gene: TRBV5-1; CDR3aa: CASSSRGEAFF; CDR3nt: TGCGCCAGCAGCTCCAGGGGTGAAGCTTTCTTT
abundance: once; j_gene: TRBJ2-1; d_gene: NA; v_gene: TRBV7-3; CDR3aa: CASSLSGISDNEQFF; CDR3nt: TGTGCCAGCAGCTTATCAGGGATCAGTGACAATGAGCAGTTCTTC
abundance: NA; j_gene: TRBJ1-3; d_gene: NA; v_gene: TRBV5-6; CDR3aa: CASSNRAGNTIYF; CDR3nt: TGTGCCAGCTCCAACAGGGCAGGAAACACCATATATTTT
abundance: NA; j_gene: TRBJ2-3; d_gene: NA; v_gene: TRBV7-2; CDR3aa: CASSLDRGIDTQYF; CDR3nt: TGTGCCAGCAGCTTAGACCGGGGTATCGATACGCAGTATTTT
abundance: few; j_gene: TRBJ2-1; d_gene: TRBD2; v_gene: TRBV7-2; CDR3aa: CASSGLAGRFNEQFF; CDR3nt: TGTGCCAGCAGCGGTCTAGCGGGCAGATTCAATGAGCAGTTCTTC
abundance: NA; j_gene: TRBJ1-1; d_gene: NA; v_gene: TRBV5-5; CDR3aa: CASSFEGRVAFF; CDR3nt: TGTGCCAGCAGCTTTGAGGGTAGAGTAGCTTTCTTT
abundance: NA; j_gene: TRBJ1-5; d_gene: TRBD1; v_gene: TRBV10-3; CDR3aa: CAISAGQGRGSNQPQHF; CDR3nt: TGTGCCATCAGCGCAGGACAGGGGCGGGGTAGCAATCAGCCCCAGCATTTT